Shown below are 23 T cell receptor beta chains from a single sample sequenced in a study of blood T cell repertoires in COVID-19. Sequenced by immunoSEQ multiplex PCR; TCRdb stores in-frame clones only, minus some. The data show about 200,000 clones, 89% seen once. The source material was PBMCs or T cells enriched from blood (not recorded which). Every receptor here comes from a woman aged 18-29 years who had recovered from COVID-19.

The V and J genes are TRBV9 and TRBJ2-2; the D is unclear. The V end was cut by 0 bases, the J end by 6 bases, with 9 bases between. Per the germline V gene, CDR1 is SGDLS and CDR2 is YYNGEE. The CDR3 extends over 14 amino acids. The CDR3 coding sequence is TGTGCCAGCAGCGTAGAGAACAATCCCGGGGAGCTGTTTTTT. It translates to CASSVENNPGELFF.

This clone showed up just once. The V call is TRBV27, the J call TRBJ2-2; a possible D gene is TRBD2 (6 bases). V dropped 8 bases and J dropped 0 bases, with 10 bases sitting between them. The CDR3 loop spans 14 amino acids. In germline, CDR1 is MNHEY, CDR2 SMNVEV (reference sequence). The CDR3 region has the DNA TGTGCCAGCCTAGGGACTTCGAACACCGGGGAGCTGTTTTTT. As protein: CASLGTSNTGELFF.

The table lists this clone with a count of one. CDR3 in DNA: TGTGCCAGCGCCCCGGGGGGTAATGGCAATCAGCCCCAGCATTTT. Encoded protein: CASAPGGNGNQPQHF. V gene TRBV28 combines with J gene TRBJ1-5, with TRBD1 as a possible D gene (5 bases). The germline gives CDR1 MDHEN, CDR2 SYDVKM. V was shortened by 8 bases and J by 2 bases, with 16 bases between the two germline ends. The CDR3 is 15 amino acids.

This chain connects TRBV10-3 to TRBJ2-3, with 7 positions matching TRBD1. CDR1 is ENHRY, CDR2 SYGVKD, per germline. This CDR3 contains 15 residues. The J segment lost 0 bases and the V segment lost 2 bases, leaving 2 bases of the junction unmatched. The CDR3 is CAISEGTASTDTQYF. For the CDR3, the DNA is TGTGCCATCAGTGAGGGGACAGCTAGCACAGATACGCAGTATTTT.

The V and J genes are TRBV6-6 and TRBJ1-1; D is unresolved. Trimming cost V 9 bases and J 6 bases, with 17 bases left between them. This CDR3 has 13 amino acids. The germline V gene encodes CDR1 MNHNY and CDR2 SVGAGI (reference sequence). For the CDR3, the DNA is TGTGCCAGTAACCTGGACGGGAAGGCTGAAGCTTTCTTT. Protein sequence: CASNLDGKAEAFF.

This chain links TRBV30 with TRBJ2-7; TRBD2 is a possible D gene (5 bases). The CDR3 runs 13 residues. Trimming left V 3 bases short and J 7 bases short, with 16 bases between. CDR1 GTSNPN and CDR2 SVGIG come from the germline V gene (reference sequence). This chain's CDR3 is CAWRFRGKAEQYF. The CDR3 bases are TGTGCCTGGAGGTTTCGGGGTAAGGCGGAGCAGTACTTC.

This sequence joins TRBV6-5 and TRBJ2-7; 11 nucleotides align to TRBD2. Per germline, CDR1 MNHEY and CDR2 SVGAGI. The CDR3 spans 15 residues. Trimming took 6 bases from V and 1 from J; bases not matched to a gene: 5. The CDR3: CASSYSGGVSYEQYF. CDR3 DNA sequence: TGTGCCAGCAGCTATAGCGGGGGGGTGTCCTACGAGCAGTACTTC.

The CDR3 loop is CASSAWTANQPQHF. CDR3 nucleotide sequence: TGTGCCAGCAGTGCTTGGACAGCCAATCAGCCCCAGCATTTT. The V call is TRBV2, the J call TRBJ1-5, with D possibly matching TRBD1 (6 bases). Per germline, CDR1 SNHLY and CDR2 FYNNEI. V was pared by 4 bases and J by 3 bases, with 10 bases between. The CDR3 runs 14 residues.

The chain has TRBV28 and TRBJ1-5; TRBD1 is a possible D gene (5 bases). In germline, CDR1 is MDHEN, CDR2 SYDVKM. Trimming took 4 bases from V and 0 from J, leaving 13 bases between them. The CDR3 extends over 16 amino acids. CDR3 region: CASSSTRAGSNQPQHF. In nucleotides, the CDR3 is TGTGCCAGCAGTTCCACCAGGGCTGGTAGCAATCAGCCCCAGCATTTT.

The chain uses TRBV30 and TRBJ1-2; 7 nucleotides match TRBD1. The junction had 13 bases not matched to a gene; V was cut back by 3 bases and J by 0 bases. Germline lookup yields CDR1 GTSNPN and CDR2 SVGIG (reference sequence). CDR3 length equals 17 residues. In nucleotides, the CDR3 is TGTGCCTGGAGATCGCCACGGGACAGCATTTCTAACTATGGCTACACCTTC. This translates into CAWRSPRDSISNYGYTF.

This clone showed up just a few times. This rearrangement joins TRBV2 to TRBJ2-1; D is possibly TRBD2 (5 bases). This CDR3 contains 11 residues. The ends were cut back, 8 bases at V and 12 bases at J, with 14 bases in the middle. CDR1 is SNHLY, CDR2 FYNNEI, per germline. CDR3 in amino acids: CASGPEGRQFF. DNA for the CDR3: TGTGCCAGCGGGCCAGAAGGGAGGCAGTTCTTC.

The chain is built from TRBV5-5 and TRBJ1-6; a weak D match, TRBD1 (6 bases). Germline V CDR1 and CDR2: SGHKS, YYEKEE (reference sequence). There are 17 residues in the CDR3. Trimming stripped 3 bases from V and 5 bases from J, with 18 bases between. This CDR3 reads CASSSLGGLFDNSPLHF. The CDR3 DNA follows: TGTGCCAGCAGCTCCCTGGGGGGGCTCTTCGATAATTCACCCCTCCACTTT.

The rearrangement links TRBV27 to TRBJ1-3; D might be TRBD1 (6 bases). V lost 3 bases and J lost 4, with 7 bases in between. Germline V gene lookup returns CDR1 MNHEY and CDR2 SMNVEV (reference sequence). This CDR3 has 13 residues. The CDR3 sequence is CASSFDRGNTIYF. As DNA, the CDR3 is TGTGCCAGCAGTTTCGACAGGGGAAACACCATATATTTT.

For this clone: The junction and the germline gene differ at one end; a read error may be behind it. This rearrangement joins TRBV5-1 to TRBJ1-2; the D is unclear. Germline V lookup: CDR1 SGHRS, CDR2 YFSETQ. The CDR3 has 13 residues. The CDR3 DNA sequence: TGCGCCAGCAGCTTGTCAGTTAACAATGGCTACACCTTC. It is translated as CASSLSVNNGYTF.

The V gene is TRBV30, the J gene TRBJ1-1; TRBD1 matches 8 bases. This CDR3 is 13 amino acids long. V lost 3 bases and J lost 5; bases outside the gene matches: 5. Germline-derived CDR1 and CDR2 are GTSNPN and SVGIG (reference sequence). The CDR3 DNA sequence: TGTGCCTGGAGCGGACAGGGATTTACTGAAGCTTTCTTT. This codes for CAWSGQGFTEAFF.

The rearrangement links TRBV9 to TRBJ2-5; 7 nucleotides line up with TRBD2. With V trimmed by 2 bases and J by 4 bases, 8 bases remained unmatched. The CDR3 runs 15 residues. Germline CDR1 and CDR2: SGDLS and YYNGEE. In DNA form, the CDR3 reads TGTGCCAGCAGCGTTGGGACTAAGGGTCGAGAGACCCAGTACTTC. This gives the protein CASSVGTKGRETQYF.

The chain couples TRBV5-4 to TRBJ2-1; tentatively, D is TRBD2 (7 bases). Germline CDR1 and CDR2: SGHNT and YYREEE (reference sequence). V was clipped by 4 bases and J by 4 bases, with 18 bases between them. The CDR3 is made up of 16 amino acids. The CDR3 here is CASSRGGGATYNEQFF. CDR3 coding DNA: TGTGCCAGCAGCAGGGGAGGGGGGGCCACTTACAATGAGCAGTTCTTC.

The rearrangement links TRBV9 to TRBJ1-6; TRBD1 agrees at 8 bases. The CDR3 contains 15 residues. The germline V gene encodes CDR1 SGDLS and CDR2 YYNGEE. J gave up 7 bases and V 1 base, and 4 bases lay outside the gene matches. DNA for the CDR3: TGTGCCAGCAGCGTACAGGGGGCAGAGAATTCACCCCTCCACTTT. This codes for CASSVQGAENSPLHF.

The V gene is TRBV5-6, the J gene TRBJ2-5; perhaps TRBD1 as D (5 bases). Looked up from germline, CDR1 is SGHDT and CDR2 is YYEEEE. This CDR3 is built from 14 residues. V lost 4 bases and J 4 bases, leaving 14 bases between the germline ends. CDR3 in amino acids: CASSKGLLRETQYF. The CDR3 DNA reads TGTGCCAGCAGCAAGGGGCTATTGAGAGAGACCCAGTACTTC.

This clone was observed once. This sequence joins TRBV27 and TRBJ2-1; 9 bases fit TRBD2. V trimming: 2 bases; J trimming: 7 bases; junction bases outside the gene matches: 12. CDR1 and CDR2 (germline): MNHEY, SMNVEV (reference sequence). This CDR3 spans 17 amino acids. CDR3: CASSLRAGGPAANEQFF. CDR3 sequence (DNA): TGTGCCAGCAGTTTAAGGGCGGGGGGGCCCGCAGCGAATGAGCAGTTCTTC.

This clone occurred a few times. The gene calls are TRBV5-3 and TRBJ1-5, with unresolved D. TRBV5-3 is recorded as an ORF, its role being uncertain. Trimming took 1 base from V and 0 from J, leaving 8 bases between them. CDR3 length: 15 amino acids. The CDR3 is CARSLRRYSNQPQHF. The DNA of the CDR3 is TGTGCCAGAAGCTTGAGGAGGTATAGCAATCAGCCCCAGCATTTT.

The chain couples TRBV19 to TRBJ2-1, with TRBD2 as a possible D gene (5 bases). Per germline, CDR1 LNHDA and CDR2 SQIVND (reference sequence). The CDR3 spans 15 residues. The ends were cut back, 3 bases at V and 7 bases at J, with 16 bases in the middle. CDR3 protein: CASSMGSEVWNEQFF. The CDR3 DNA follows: TGTGCCAGTAGTATGGGTAGCGAAGTCTGGAATGAGCAGTTCTTC.

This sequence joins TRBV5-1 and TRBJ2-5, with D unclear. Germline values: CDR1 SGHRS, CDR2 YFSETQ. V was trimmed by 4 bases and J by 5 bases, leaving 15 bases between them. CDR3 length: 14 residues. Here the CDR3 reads CASSPSGGRETQYF. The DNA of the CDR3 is TGCGCCAGCAGCCCCTCGGGTGGCCGGGAGACCCAGTACTTC.